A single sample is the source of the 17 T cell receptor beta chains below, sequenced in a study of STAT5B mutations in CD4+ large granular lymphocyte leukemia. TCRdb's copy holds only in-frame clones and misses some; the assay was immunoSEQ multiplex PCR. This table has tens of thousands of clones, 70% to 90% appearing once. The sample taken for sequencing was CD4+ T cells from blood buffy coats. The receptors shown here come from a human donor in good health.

CDR3 in DNA: TGTGCCTCAGGGTACGCTGAAGCTTTCTTT. Translating it yields CASGYAEAFF. The chain combines TRBV2 with TRBJ1-1; maybe TRBD1 (5 bases). CDR3 size: 10 residues. Germline loops: CDR1 SNHLY, CDR2 FYNNEI. V lost 11 bases and J lost 6, with 10 bases in between.

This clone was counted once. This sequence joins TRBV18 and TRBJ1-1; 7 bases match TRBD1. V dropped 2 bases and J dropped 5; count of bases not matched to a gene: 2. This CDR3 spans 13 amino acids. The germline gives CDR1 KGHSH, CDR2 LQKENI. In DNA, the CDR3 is TGTGCCAGCTCACCAGACAGGGCTACTGAAGCTTTCTTT. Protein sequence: CASSPDRATEAFF.

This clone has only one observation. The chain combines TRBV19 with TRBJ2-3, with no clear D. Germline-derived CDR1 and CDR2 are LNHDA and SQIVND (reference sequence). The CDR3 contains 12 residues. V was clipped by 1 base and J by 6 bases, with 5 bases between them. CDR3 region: CASSIVRDTQYF. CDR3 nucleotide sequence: TGTGCCAGTAGTATAGTAAGGGATACGCAGTATTTT. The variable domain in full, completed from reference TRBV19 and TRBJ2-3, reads DGGITQSPKYLFRKEGQNVTLSCEQNLNHDAMYWYRQDPGQGLRLIYYSQIVNDFQKGDIAEGYSVSREKKESFPLTVTSAQKNPTAFYLCASSIVRDTQYFGPGTRLTVL.

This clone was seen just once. In DNA form, the CDR3 reads TGTGCCAGCAGCTTAGAAGCTAGCGGGAGAAGCCATGAGCAGTTCTTC. Protein product: CASSLEASGRSHEQFF. The chain joins TRBV11-1 to TRBJ2-1, with 10 bases fitting TRBD2. The CDR3 is 16 residues long. The germline V gene has CDR1 SGHAT and CDR2 FQDESV (reference sequence). Germline trimming cut 1 base from V and 8 bases from J; bases unmatched to any gene: 8. Filled out from reference TRBV11-1 and TRBJ2-1, the complete variable domain reads EAEVAQSPRYKITEKSQAVAFWCDPISGHATLYWYRQILGQGPELLVQFQDESVVDDSQLPKDRFSAERLKGVDSTLKIQPAELGDSAMYLCASSLEASGRSHEQFFGPGTRLTVL.

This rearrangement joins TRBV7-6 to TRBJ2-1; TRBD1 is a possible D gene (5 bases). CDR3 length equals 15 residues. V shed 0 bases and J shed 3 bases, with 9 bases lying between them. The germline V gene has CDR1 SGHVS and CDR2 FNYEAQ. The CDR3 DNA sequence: TGTGCCAGCAGCTTAGCCGTGACAGACTACAATGAGCAGTTCTTC. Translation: CASSLAVTDYNEQFF.

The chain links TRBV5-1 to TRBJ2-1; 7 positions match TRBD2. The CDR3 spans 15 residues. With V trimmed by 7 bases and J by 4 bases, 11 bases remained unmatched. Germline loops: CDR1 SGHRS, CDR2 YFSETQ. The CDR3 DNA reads TGCGCCAGCCGCCCCGGGGAAGCGGGATACAATGAGCAGTTCTTC. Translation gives CASRPGEAGYNEQFF.

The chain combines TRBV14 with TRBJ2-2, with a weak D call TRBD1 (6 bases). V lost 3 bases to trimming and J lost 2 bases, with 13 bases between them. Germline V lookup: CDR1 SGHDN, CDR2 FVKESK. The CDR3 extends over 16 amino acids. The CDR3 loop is CASSHFRTVNTGELFF. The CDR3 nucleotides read TGTGCCAGCAGCCATTTCCGGACAGTCAACACCGGGGAGCTGTTTTTT.

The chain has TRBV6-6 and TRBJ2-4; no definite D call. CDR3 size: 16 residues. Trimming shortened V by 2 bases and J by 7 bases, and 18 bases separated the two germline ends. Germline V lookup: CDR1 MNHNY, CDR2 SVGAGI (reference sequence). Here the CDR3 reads CASSYVVGKSANIQYF. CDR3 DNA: TGTGCCAGCAGTTACGTCGTAGGGAAGTCGGCTAACATTCAGTACTTC.

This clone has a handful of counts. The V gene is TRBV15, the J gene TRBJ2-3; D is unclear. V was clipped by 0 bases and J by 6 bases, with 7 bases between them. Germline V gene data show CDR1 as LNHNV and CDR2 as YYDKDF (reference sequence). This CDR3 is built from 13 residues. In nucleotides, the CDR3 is TGTGCCACCAGCAGAGATTTCCGGGATACGCAGTATTTT. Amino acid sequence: CATSRDFRDTQYF.

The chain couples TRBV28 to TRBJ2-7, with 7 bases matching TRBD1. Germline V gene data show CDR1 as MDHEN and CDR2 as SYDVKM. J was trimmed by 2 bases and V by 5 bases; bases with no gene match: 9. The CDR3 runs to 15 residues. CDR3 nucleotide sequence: TGTGCCAGCAGTGTCATGCAGGGGGTTGCCTACGAGCAGTACTTC. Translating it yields CASSVMQGVAYEQYF.

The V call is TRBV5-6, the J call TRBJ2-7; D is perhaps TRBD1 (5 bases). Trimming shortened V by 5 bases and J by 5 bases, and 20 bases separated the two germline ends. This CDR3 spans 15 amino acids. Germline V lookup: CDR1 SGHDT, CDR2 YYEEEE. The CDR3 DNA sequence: TGTGCCAGCAGTAATCCCCAGGGCGGTTGGGACGAGCAGTACTTC. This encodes CASSNPQGGWDEQYF.

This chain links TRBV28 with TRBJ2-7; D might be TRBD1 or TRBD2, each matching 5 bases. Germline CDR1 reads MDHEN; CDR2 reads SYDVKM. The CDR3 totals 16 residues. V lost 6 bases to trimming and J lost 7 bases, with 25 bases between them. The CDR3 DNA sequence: TGTGCCAGCAGCAGCCAGACCGGGACCCGACGTCGGGAGCAGTACTTC. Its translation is CASSSQTGTRRREQYF.

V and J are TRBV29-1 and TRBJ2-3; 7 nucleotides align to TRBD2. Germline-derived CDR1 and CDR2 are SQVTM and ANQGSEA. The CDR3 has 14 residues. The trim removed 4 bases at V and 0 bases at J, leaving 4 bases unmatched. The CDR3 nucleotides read TGCAGCGTTGCGGGAGGAAGTAGCACAGATACGCAGTATTTT. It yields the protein CSVAGGSSTDTQYF.

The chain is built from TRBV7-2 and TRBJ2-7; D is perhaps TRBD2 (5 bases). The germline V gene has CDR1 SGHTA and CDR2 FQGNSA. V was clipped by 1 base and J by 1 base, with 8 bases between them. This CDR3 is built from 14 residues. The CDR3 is CASSLGLQSYEQYF. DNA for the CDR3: TGTGCCAGCAGCTTAGGACTACAGTCCTACGAGCAGTACTTC.

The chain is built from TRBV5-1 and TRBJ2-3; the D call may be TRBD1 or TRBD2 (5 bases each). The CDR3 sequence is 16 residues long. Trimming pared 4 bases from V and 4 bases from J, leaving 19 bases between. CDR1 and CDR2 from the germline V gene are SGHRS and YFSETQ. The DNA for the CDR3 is TGCGCCAGCAGCCAAGGGGACCAACTAAACGCAGATACGCAGTATTTT. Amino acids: CASSQGDQLNADTQYF.

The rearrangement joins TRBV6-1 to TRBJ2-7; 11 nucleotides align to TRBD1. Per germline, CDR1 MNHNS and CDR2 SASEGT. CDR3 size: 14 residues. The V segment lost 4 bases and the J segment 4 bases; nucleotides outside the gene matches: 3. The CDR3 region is CASSADRGLYEQYF. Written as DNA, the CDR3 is TGTGCCAGCAGTGCGGACAGGGGGCTATACGAGCAGTACTTC.

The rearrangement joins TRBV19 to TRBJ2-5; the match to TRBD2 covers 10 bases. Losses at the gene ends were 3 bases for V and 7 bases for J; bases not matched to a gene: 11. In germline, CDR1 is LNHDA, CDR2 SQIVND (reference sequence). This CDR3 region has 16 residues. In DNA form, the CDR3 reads TGTGCCAGTAGTATGGTAGAAGCGGGAGGGCGCGGGACCCAGTACTTC. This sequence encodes CASSMVEAGGRGTQYF.